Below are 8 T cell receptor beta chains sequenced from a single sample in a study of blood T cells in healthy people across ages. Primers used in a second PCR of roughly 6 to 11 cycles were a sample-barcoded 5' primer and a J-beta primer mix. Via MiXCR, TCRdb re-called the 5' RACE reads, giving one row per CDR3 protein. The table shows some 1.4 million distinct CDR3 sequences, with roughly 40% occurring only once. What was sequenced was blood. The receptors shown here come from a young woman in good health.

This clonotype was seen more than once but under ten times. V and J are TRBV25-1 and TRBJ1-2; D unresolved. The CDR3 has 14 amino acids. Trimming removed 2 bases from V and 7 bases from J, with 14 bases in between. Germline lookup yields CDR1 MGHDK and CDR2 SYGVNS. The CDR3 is CASSETGPASGYTF. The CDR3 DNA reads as TGTGCCAGCAGTGAAACCGGACCTGCCTCTGGCTACACCTTC.

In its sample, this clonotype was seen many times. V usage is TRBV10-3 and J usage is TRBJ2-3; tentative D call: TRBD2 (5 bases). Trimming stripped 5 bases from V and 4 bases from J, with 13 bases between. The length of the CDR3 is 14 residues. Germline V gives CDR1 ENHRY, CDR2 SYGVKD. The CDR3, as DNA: TGTGCCATCAGTCAGGCTATGGGAGCAGATACGCAGTATTTT. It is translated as CAISQAMGADTQYF.

The CDR3 DNA is TGCGCCAGCACCTCCCCAGCGGGGGAGATTAGTAATGAGCAGTTCTTC. Its translation: CASTSPAGEISNEQFF. The V and J genes are TRBV5-1 and TRBJ2-1; 8 positions agree with TRBD2. CDR1 SGHRS and CDR2 YFSETQ come from the germline V gene. J lost 7 bases, V lost 6 bases, and 15 bases had no gene match. The CDR3 spans 16 residues.

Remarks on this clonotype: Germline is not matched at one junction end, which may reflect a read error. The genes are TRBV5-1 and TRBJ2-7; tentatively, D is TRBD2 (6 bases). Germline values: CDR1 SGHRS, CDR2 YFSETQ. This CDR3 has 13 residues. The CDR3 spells CTSSPRGSPEQYF. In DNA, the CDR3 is TGCACCAGCAGCCCCCGGGGGAGCCCTGAGCAGTACTTC. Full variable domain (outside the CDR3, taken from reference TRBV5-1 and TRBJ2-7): KAGVTQTPRYLIKTRGQQVTLSCSPISGHRSVSWYQQTPGQGLQFLFEYFSETQRNKGNFPGRFSGRQFSNSRSEMNVSTLELGDSALYLCTSSPRGSPEQYFGPGTRLTVT.

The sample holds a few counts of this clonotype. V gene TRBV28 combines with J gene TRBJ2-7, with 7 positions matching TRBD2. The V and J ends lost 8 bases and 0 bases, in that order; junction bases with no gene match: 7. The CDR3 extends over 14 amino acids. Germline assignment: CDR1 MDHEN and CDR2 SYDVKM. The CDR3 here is CASCWGGFSYEQYF. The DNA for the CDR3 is TGTGCCAGCTGCTGGGGGGGTTTCTCCTACGAGCAGTACTTC.

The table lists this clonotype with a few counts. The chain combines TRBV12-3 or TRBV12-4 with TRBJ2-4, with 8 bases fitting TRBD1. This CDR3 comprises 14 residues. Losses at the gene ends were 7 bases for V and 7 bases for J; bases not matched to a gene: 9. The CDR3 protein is CASTPTGVANIQYF. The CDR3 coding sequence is TGTGCCAGCACTCCGACAGGGGTAGCTAACATTCAGTACTTC.

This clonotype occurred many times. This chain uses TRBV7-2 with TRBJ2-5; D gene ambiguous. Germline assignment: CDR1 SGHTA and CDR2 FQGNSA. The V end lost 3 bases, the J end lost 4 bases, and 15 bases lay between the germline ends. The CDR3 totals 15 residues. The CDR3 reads CASSFKWEHVETQYF. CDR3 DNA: TGTGCCAGCAGCTTTAAGTGGGAACATGTAGAGACCCAGTACTTC. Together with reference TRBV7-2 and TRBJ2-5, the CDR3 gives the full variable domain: GAGVSQSPSNKVTEKGKDVELRCDPISGHTALYWYRQSLGQGLEFLIYFQGNSAPDKSGLPSDRFSAERTGGSVSTLTIQRTQQEDSAVYLCASSFKWEHVETQYFGPGTRLLVL.

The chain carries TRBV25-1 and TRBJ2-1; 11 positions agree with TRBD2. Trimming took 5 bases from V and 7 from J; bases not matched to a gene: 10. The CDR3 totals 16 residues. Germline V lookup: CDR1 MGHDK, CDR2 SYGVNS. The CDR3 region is CASSFLSTSGNNEQFF. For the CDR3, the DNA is TGTGCCAGCAGTTTCCTCTCGACTAGCGGGAATAATGAGCAGTTCTTC. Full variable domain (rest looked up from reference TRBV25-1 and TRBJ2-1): EADIYQTPRYLVIGTGKKITLECSQTMGHDKMYWYQQDPGMELHLIHYSYGVNSTEKGDLSSESTVSRIRTEHFPLTLESARPSHTSQYLCASSFLSTSGNNEQFFGPGTRLTVL.